What follows is one TCR beta chain and its context. This sample was taken from a study of blood T cell repertoires in COVID-19. On the study more broadly: Material from acute and convalescent COVID-19 was sourced from the United States, Italy and Spain.

CDR1 is SSHAT and CDR2 is FNYEAQ in the germline V gene (reference sequence). This CDR3 contains 17 residues. V trimming: 1 base; J trimming: 4 bases; junction bases outside the gene matches: 11. The table came from immunoSEQ multiplex PCR; TCRdb's copy has only in-frame clones and leaves some out. Of some 70,000 clones listed, 85% to 90% are singletons. The sequencing input was peripheral blood. V is TRBV7-7 and J is TRBJ2-5, with TRBD2 matching over 8 bases. This TCR came from a man aged 45-60 years with acute or convalescent COVID-19. CDR3 sequence reads: CASSLVGAGTSGETQYF. The CDR3 DNA reads as TGTGCCAGCAGCTTAGTAGGGGCCGGGACTAGTGGAGAGACCCAGTACTTC.